This T cell receptor (beta chain) was identified in a study of shared clonotypes between healthy human individuals (TCRdb year 2020). Context from the whole study: The cohort comprised a couple of women and three men aged 18 to 49 years. Per donor, three plates each were used for CD4 naive and CD4 memory, two for CD8 naive, and one for CD8 memory. Blood TCR repertoires of 5 or 6 healthy adults were deeply sequenced to estimate repertoire size and the extent of clonotype sharing between individuals. Different laboratories and diverse techniques were used to prepare libraries and sequence TCR repertoires, to increase sequencing depth and limit assay-specific biases. Between about 0.94 and 10 billion PBMCs per donor were obtained by leukapheresis. Points the paper makes about the study in general: Even with the large sequencing depth, rarefaction of the sorted-subset datasets indicated that sequencing was incomplete. The genetic and exposure-history diversity represented was limited by the small number of donors. When several donors were compared, the shared fraction of clonotypes was around 5% for naive CD4, around 3.5% for naive CD8, more than 2% for memory CD4, and 0.35% to 0.5% for memory CD8. Only blood was sampled, and tissue TCR repertoires likely differ from those in blood. Clonotypes shared by all four sorted-subset donors showed higher generation probabilities than non-shared clonotypes. Based on pairwise subsampling, the degree of clonotype sharing among donors was expected to be affected by sequencing depth. Larger estimated clonotype richness was generally found for naive subsets than for memory subsets.

TCR CDR3 regions were amplified from genomic DNA by multiplex PCR using the deep immunoSEQ assay. Genomic DNA extracted from each cell subset was distributed evenly over all wells of several immunoSEQ 96-well plates, and each plate served as one replicate. For sorted subsets, each replicate PCR was loaded with about 0.2 ug genomic DNA, equivalent to approximately 27,000 T cell genomes. The purified libraries were quantified using a Qubit 3.0 fluorometer, sized with a Bioanalyzer 2100, and then quantified again using the KAPA Library Quantification kit. Every immunoSEQ 96-well plate was sequenced on a dedicated single-read 150-cycle Illumina NextSeq 550 flow cell. As for how the authors treated the data: The immunoSEQ output contained only junctional sequences without quality scores, so filtering could not match that applied to full-length reads. To assign V/J genes and CDR3, sequences were annotated using PyIR, a Python wrapper for IgBLAST v1.9, with IMGT germline references. Reads with weak V/J assignments (E-value above 1e-6), missing CDR3, stop codons, out-of-frame junctions, or ambiguous translated residues were removed. A V3J clonotype was defined by an identical inferred V gene, J gene, and CDR3 amino acid sequence. To compute the percentage overlap between repertoires, the number of shared unique clonotypes was divided by the size of the smaller repertoire. Repertoire richness was assessed with RTK rarefaction, the Chao1 estimator, and Recon v2.1 estimates of unobserved clonotypes. OLGA was used to compute generation probabilities for all TCRbeta clonotypes that the gDNA method yielded from a handful of donors. The table was pulled from immuneACCESS by TCRdb, which kept in-frame rearrangements only. Such tables lose some clones; where checked, under half of the loss comes from unresolved V genes, and the rest has no known cause. The DNA gave D and trimming, while V, J and clone size come from that table. The sample profile shows 950,000 to 1,100,000 clones; around three quarters of them were found once. The leading ten clones occupy 0.55% to 0.7% of the sample.

With regard to this clone: The antigen it recognizes is unknown. No base-level quality is on record; no much larger clone is a single base apart.

The donors were healthy, HIV-negative adults who had no recently reported acute infections or vaccinations. Every donor was a Caucasian adult residing in Nashville, Tennessee, USA. CD4+ T cells were enriched by magnetic negative selection; naive cells were then positively selected on CD45RA, and the negative fraction formed the memory subset. After blood collection by leukapheresis, PBMCs were isolated using Ficoll-Histopaque density gradient centrifugation and then cryopreserved in the vapor phase of liquid nitrogen. Analytical flow cytometry was used to check the purity and quantity of every magnetically sorted T cell population. Each sorted fraction had its genomic DNA isolated and then quantified by UV absorbance on a Nanodrop 2000c. Taken from the germline V gene, the CDR1 and CDR2 loops are SGHAT and FQNNGV. Its CDR3 holds 14 amino acids, cysteine through phenylalanine. The DNA shown is the 42-base CDR3, in frame from base 1. A distance of 15 bases separates the germline ends of V and J, which lose 4 bases and 5 bases respectively.

The chain joins TRBV11-2 to TRBJ2-7; the D gene remains uncertain. The clonotype originates from a man between 18 and 29 years old in good health. Some clones in this sample may be carry-over from other donors' samples. Material: memory CD4+ T cells from PBMCs. In light of the paper, this sample's cell subset or site label describes: CD45RA-negative fraction. The CDR3: CASSSPSDGDEQYF. The nucleotides are TGTGCCAGCAGCTCCCCCTCAGATGGGGACGAGCAGTACTTC.